These 21 T cell receptor beta chains originate from one sample sequenced in a study of shared clonotypes between healthy human individuals. The assay was immunoSEQ multiplex PCR, and TCRdb's table has in-frame clones only and misses some. Of some 2,400,000 clones listed, 95% are singletons. The sequenced sample was naive CD4+ T cells sorted from blood. Subset specified: CD45RA+ positively selected. These receptors all stem from a man aged 18 to 30 in good health.

V is TRBV2 and J is TRBJ1-1; 8 positions match TRBD1. The CDR3 has 19 residues. With V trimmed by 7 bases and J by 0 bases, 19 bases remained unmatched. The germline gives CDR1 SNHLY, CDR2 FYNNEI. CDR3 sequence (DNA): TGTGCCAGCACCCCCTACACAGGGGGACTCATAAAACTGAACACTGAAGCTTTCTTT. Protein sequence: CASTPYTGGLIKLNTEAFF.

Points on this clone: The sample carries other DNA sequences with the same CDR3. The V and J genes are TRBV9 and TRBJ2-7; no definite D call. Germline CDR1 is SGDLS and CDR2 is YYNGEE. The V gene lost 0 bases and the J gene lost 2 bases, with 6 bases spanning the gap. This CDR3 is built from 13 residues. The CDR3 sequence is CASSVGPTYEQYF. DNA of the CDR3: TGTGCCAGCAGCGTAGGTCCGACCTACGAGCAGTACTTC. Using reference TRBV9 and TRBJ2-7 for the parts outside the CDR3, the full variable domain is DSGVTQTPKHLITATGQRVTLRCSPRSGDLSVYWYQQSLDQGLQFLIQYYNGEERAKGNILERFSAQQFPDLHSELNLSSLELGDSALYFCASSVGPTYEQYFGPGTRLTVT.

The chain combines TRBV7-9 with TRBJ2-2; TRBD2 might be the D (6 bases). This CDR3 has 15 residues. Germline V CDR1 and CDR2: SEHNR, FQNEAQ (reference sequence). The V and J ends lost 3 bases and 6 bases respectively, with 14 bases between them. The CDR3 region is CASSFRWLASGELFF. As DNA, the CDR3 is TGTGCCAGCAGCTTCAGGTGGCTAGCGTCCGGGGAGCTGTTTTTT.

This clone was seen once. The chain uses TRBV10-3 and TRBJ1-3; a possible D gene is TRBD1 (5 bases). Germline loops: CDR1 ENHRY, CDR2 SYGVKD. V was cut by 2 bases and J by 4 bases, with 12 bases left in between. The CDR3 has 15 residues. CDR3 sequence: CAISEGGPPGNTIYF. CDR3 nucleotide sequence: TGTGCCATCAGTGAGGGGGGACCCCCAGGAAACACCATATATTTT.

This rearrangement joins TRBV14 to TRBJ2-3; TRBD2 matches 8 bases. V gave up 1 base and J gave up 3 bases; unmatched junction bases: 3. CDR1 is SGHDN and CDR2 is FVKESK in the germline V gene. CDR3 length: 15 amino acids. As DNA, the CDR3 is TGTGCCAGCAGCCAAGTGACGGGAGGGACAGATACGCAGTATTTT. The encoded protein is CASSQVTGGTDTQYF.

This chain connects TRBV9 to TRBJ2-5, with D perhaps being TRBD1 or TRBD2 (5 bases each). The CDR3 is made up of 16 amino acids. Per germline, CDR1 SGDLS and CDR2 YYNGEE. V dropped 3 bases and J dropped 5 bases, with 20 bases sitting between them. The CDR3 sequence: CASSGGDVKALETQYF. DNA for the CDR3: TGTGCCAGCAGCGGAGGGGATGTTAAAGCCTTGGAGACCCAGTACTTC.

DNA of the CDR3: TGCGCCAGCAGCTACGGACGGATGAACACTGAAGCTTTCTTT. As protein: CASSYGRMNTEAFF. The chain joins TRBV5-1 to TRBJ1-1, with D unresolved. V shed 3 bases and J shed 0 bases, with 9 bases lying between them. Germline CDR1 SGHRS, CDR2 YFSETQ. CDR3 size: 14 residues.

In regard to this clone: Other DNA sequences in the sample encode the same CDR3. The CDR3 DNA is TGCGCCAGCAGCTTGGCCCCGGGGGGCGATACGCAGTATTTT. This gives the protein CASSLAPGGDTQYF. The chain is built from TRBV5-1 and TRBJ2-3, with D perhaps TRBD2 (7 bases). V gave up 0 bases and J gave up 6 bases, with 11 bases separating them. Per the germline V gene, CDR1 is SGHRS and CDR2 is YFSETQ. This CDR3 region has 14 residues.

The chain has TRBV19 and TRBJ2-1, with D possibly being TRBD1 (5 bases). CDR3 size: 16 residues. Germline lookup yields CDR1 LNHDA and CDR2 SQIVND (reference sequence). V was trimmed by 4 bases and J by 2 bases, leaving 15 bases between them. The CDR3 region is CASSTLPGSTYNEQFF. The CDR3 DNA is TGTGCCAGTAGTACCCTCCCAGGGTCTACCTACAATGAGCAGTTCTTC.

This clone appeared once. CDR3 DNA sequence: TGCGCCAGCAGTGAGATGGGACTAGCGGGAGTGGGGGAGCAGTACTTC. It translates to CASSEMGLAGVGEQYF. This sequence joins TRBV10-2 and TRBJ2-7, with 14 positions matching TRBD2. The CDR3 has 16 amino acids. The trim removed 2 bases at V and 7 bases at J, leaving 7 bases unmatched. CDR1 WSHSY and CDR2 SAAADI come from the germline V gene.

The chain couples TRBV11-2 to TRBJ2-5, with 9 bases aligning to TRBD1. Germline V gene data show CDR1 as SGHAT and CDR2 as FQNNGV. Losses at the gene ends were 5 bases for V and 5 bases for J; bases not matched to a gene: 9. This CDR3 contains 15 residues. The CDR3 protein is CASSRTGTGHETQYF. CDR3 sequence (DNA): TGTGCCAGCAGCCGTACCGGGACAGGGCACGAGACCCAGTACTTC.

The J gene is TRBJ2-1, the V gene TRBV19, with TRBD2 matching 12 bases. Germline CDR1 LNHDA, CDR2 SQIVND (reference sequence). The CDR3 is 15 amino acids. Trimming removed 5 bases from V and 7 bases from J; junction bases left unmatched: 6. This CDR3 is CASSLPSGGANEQFF. The CDR3 region has the DNA TGTGCCAGTAGTCTCCCTAGCGGGGGGGCAAATGAGCAGTTCTTC. Full variable domain (missing parts from reference TRBV19 and TRBJ2-1): DGGITQSPKYLFRKEGQNVTLSCEQNLNHDAMYWYRQDPGQGLRLIYYSQIVNDFQKGDIAEGYSVSREKKESFPLTVTSAQKNPTAFYLCASSLPSGGANEQFFGPGTRLTVL.

The chain links TRBV6-5 to TRBJ2-5; D perhaps matches TRBD2 (5 bases). The CDR3 spans 14 residues. The germline V gene encodes CDR1 MNHEY and CDR2 SVGAGI. Deletions cut 4 bases from V and 2 bases from J, with 11 bases between. The CDR3 protein is CASSSGFTQETQYF. The CDR3 coding sequence is TGTGCCAGCAGTTCGGGATTTACGCAAGAGACCCAGTACTTC.

V gene TRBV11-1 combines with J gene TRBJ2-7, with D perhaps TRBD2 (6 bases). The CDR3 runs to 16 residues. V lost 5 bases, J lost 7 bases, and 24 bases lay in between. In germline, CDR1 is SGHAT, CDR2 FQDESV (reference sequence). The CDR3 is CASSPDPSRRGGEQYF. Here the CDR3 DNA reads TGTGCCAGCAGCCCAGATCCGTCTCGGCGGGGAGGTGAGCAGTACTTC.

This rearrangement joins TRBV6-5 to TRBJ1-3; TRBD1 agrees at 8 bases. The junction had 4 bases not matched to a gene; V was cut back by 6 bases and J by 0 bases. CDR1 MNHEY and CDR2 SVGAGI come from the germline V gene. This CDR3 has 15 residues. The CDR3 DNA follows: TGTGCCAGCAGCCGGGGACAGGTCTCTGGAAACACCATATATTTT. This translates into CASSRGQVSGNTIYF.

The chain couples TRBV15 to TRBJ1-1; D may be TRBD1 (6 bases). V lost 0 bases, J lost 10 bases, and 12 bases lay in between. This CDR3 is 13 amino acids long. CDR1 and CDR2 (germline): LNHNV, YYDKDF (reference sequence). CDR3 sequence (DNA): TGTGCCACCAGCAGAGACGTAAGGGGGTTAGCTTTCTTT. Translated: CATSRDVRGLAFF.

This chain connects TRBV28 to TRBJ1-6; a possible D gene is TRBD1 (6 bases). The V end was cut by 5 bases, the J end by 9 bases, with 20 bases between. This CDR3 is built from 16 residues. Germline values: CDR1 MDHEN, CDR2 SYDVKM. The CDR3 nucleotides are TGTGCCAGCAGTCCGTTGACCAAGCGAGGGGGTTCACCCCTCCACTTT. This gives the protein CASSPLTKRGGSPLHF. The entire variable domain, with the rest obtained from reference TRBV28 and TRBJ1-6, is as follows: DVKVTQSSRYLVKRTGEKVFLECVQDMDHENMFWYRQDPGLGLRLIYFSYDVKMKEKGDIPEGYSVSREKKERFSLILESASTNQTSMYLCASSPLTKRGGSPLHFGNGTRLTVT.

The DNA for the CDR3 is TGTGCCAGTAGTACCTCGACTGGTCGCTCCTACAATGAGCAGTTCTTC. This translates into CASSTSTGRSYNEQFF. The V call is TRBV19, the J call TRBJ2-1; D uncertain. Germline V gives CDR1 LNHDA, CDR2 SQIVND (reference sequence). CDR3 length equals 16 residues. The V end was cut by 4 bases, the J end by 0 bases, with 13 bases between.

The chain joins TRBV10-1 to TRBJ2-5; 10 positions agree with TRBD2. V gave up 0 bases and J gave up 1 base; unmatched junction bases: 5. CDR3 length: 17 amino acids. CDR1 is WNHNN, CDR2 SYGVQD, per germline (reference sequence). For the CDR3, the DNA is TGCGCCAGCAGTGAGTCGAGGGGACTAGCGAGCCAAGAGACCCAGTACTTC. Translation gives CASSESRGLASQETQYF.

The chain is built from TRBV10-3 and TRBJ2-7, with D unresolved. CDR3 length equals 13 residues. V shed 0 bases and J shed 6 bases, with 9 bases lying between them. Germline V gene sequence: CDR1 ENHRY, CDR2 SYGVKD. This CDR3 reads CAISESRSVEQYF. In nucleotides, the CDR3 is TGTGCCATCAGTGAGTCAAGGAGTGTCGAGCAGTACTTC.

CDR3 sequence reads: CASSQGQGFGYEQYF. The CDR3 nucleotides read TGTGCCAGCAGCCAGGGACAGGGGTTCGGCTACGAGCAGTACTTC. This chain joins TRBV5-4 and TRBJ2-7, with 10 nucleotides matching TRBD1. Trimming cost V 4 bases and J 3 bases; bases outside gene matches: 7. The CDR3 loop spans 15 amino acids. Looked up from germline, CDR1 is SGHNT and CDR2 is YYREEE (reference sequence).